These T cell receptor beta chains were read from a single sample in a study of tissue T cells after allogeneic stem cell transplantation. Measured with immunoSEQ multiplex PCR; TCRdb has only the in-frame clones, and not every one. The table records about 10,000 clones, under 80% of them present only once. The sequenced sample was tissue from the stomach, obtained at autopsy. These receptors came from an older male donor with lung cancer. Each CDR3 is given with its conserved first and last residue. D genes are given only for firm matches. Some rows mark clone size as missing; the rest say once, few, many or name a class of expanded clone.

CDR3: CASSLGQGGTGELFF; DNA: TGTGCCAGCAGCTTGGGACAGGGGGGCACCGGGGAGCTGTTTTTT; D: TRBD1; size: NA; J: TRBJ2-2; V: TRBV5-5
CDR3: CASSMGLPHQPQHF; DNA: TGTGCCAGTAGTATGGGTCTTCCCCATCAGCCCCAGCATTTT; D: NA; size: NA; J: TRBJ1-5; V: TRBV19
CDR3: CASSSEQGNTEAFF; DNA: TGTGCCAGCAGTTCGGAACAGGGGAACACTGAAGCTTTCTTT; D: NA; size: NA; J: TRBJ1-1; V: TRBV6-5
CDR3: CASSEGQGANYGYTF; DNA: TGTGCCAGCAGTGAGGGACAGGGGGCTAACTATGGCTACACCTTC; D: TRBD1; size: NA; J: TRBJ1-2; V: TRBV6-1
CDR3: CASSKSSYNSPLHF; DNA: TGTGCCAGCAGCAAGAGCTCCTATAATTCACCCCTCCACTTT; D: NA; size: NA; J: TRBJ1-6; V: TRBV11-3
CDR3: CASSNSGGAAGELFF; DNA: TGTGCCAGCAGCAACTCCGGGGGGGCAGCCGGGGAGCTGTTTTTT; D: TRBD2; size: NA; J: TRBJ2-2; V: TRBV7-3
CDR3: CASSVGKGRTGPFSGELFF; DNA: TGTGCCAGCAGCGTAGGGAAAGGGAGGACAGGGCCTTTCTCCGGGGAGCTGTTTTTT; D: TRBD1; size: large; J: TRBJ2-2; V: TRBV9
CDR3: CASSPGLAEMNTGELFF; DNA: TGTGCTAGCAGCCCAGGGCTAGCGGAAATGAACACCGGGGAGCTGTTTTTT; D: TRBD2; size: NA; J: TRBJ2-2; V: TRBV7-7
CDR3: CASSQDPGDSYNEQFF; DNA: TGTGCCAGCAGCCAAGACCCAGGCGACTCCTACAATGAGCAGTTCTTC; D: NA; size: NA; J: TRBJ2-1; V: TRBV14
CDR3: CASSSHSGNPYEQYF; DNA: TGTGCCAGTAGTAGTCATAGCGGGAATCCCTACGAGCAGTACTTC; D: TRBD2; size: NA; J: TRBJ2-7; V: TRBV19
CDR3: CASSFGQFSGNTIYF; DNA: TGTGCCAGCAGCTTCGGACAGTTCTCTGGAAACACCATATATTTT; D: NA; size: NA; J: TRBJ1-3; V: TRBV5-6
CDR3: CASSPTGQAPHEQYF; DNA: TGCGCCAGCAGCCCCACTGGACAGGCCCCCCACGAGCAGTACTTC; D: TRBD1; size: NA; J: TRBJ2-7; V: TRBV5-1
CDR3: CASSESRTGRGRGNQPQHF; DNA: TGCGCCAGCAGTGAGTCTCGGACAGGGAGAGGGAGGGGCAATCAGCCCCAGCATTTT; D: TRBD1; size: NA; J: TRBJ1-5; V: TRBV10-1
CDR3: CASSEVVGGGETQYF; DNA: TGTGCCAGCAGTGAAGTCGTGGGGGGAGGAGAGACCCAGTACTTC; D: NA; size: NA; J: TRBJ2-5; V: TRBV2
CDR3: CASRVAGLAGVGYEQYF; DNA: TGTGCCAGCAGAGTAGCGGGACTAGCGGGAGTCGGGTACGAGCAGTACTTC; D: TRBD2; size: once; J: TRBJ2-7; V: TRBV28
CDR3: CASSSGGSSSTDTQYF; DNA: TGTGCCAGCAGCTCAGGGGGTTCCTCTAGCACAGATACGCAGTATTTT; D: TRBD1; size: NA; J: TRBJ2-3; V: TRBV5-4
CDR3: CASSRRAGSYNEQFF; DNA: TGTGCCAGCAGCCGCAGGGCAGGCTCCTACAATGAGCAGTTCTTC; D: NA; size: NA; J: TRBJ2-1; V: TRBV27
CDR3: CASSEPSGANTGELFF; DNA: TGTGCCAGCAGTGAGCCAAGCGGGGCGAACACCGGGGAGCTGTTTTTT; D: TRBD2; size: NA; J: TRBJ2-2; V: TRBV2
CDR3: CASRPPPKDTEAFF; DNA: TGTGCCAGCAGACCTCCTCCGAAGGACACTGAAGCTTTCTTT; D: NA; size: NA; J: TRBJ1-1; V: TRBV6-1
CDR3: CASSQDNWGTYEQYF; DNA: TGCGCCAGCAGCCAAGATAATTGGGGGACCTACGAGCAGTACTTC; D: NA; size: NA; J: TRBJ2-7; V: TRBV4-3
CDR3: CARYGVGGQETQYF; DNA: TGTGCCAGATACGGCGTGGGGGGTCAAGAGACCCAGTACTTC; D: NA; size: NA; J: TRBJ2-5; V: TRBV2
CDR3: CASSLAGPQETQYF; DNA: TGTGCCAGCAGCTTAGCGGGGCCCCAAGAGACCCAGTACTTC; D: NA; size: few; J: TRBJ2-5; V: TRBV7-2
CDR3: CASSPPSGSTDTQYF; DNA: TGTGCCAGCTCACCGCCTAGCGGCAGCACAGATACGCAGTATTTT; D: TRBD2; size: NA; J: TRBJ2-3; V: TRBV18
CDR3: CASSFSLQPNYGYTF; DNA: TGCGCCAGCAGCTTCTCCCTACAGCCTAACTATGGCTACACCTTC; D: NA; size: NA; J: TRBJ1-2; V: TRBV5-1
CDR3: CSVAGSSTDTQYF; DNA: TGCAGCGTGGCGGGCAGTAGCACAGATACGCAGTATTTT; D: NA; size: NA; J: TRBJ2-3; V: TRBV29-1
CDR3: CASTPTQGSQPQHF; DNA: TGTGCCAGCACCCCTACTCAGGGGAGTCAGCCCCAGCATTTT; D: NA; size: NA; J: TRBJ1-5; V: TRBV6-5
CDR3: CASSLAPNQPQHF; DNA: TGCGCCAGCAGCTTGGCACCCAATCAGCCCCAGCATTTT; D: NA; size: NA; J: TRBJ1-5; V: TRBV5-1
CDR3: CASSSEGTGNTEAFF; DNA: TGTGCCAGCAGCTCCGAAGGGACGGGGAACACTGAAGCTTTCTTT; D: NA; size: NA; J: TRBJ1-1; V: TRBV7-9
CDR3: CASRPGPSYEQYF; DNA: TGCGCCAGCAGACCGGGACCAAGTTACGAGCAGTACTTC; D: NA; size: NA; J: TRBJ2-7; V: TRBV5-1
CDR3: CASSFSGGSSYEQYF; DNA: TGTGCCAGCAGCTTTAGCGGGGGGAGCTCCTACGAGCAGTACTTC; D: TRBD2; size: medium-sized; J: TRBJ2-7; V: TRBV6-2/TRBV6-3
CDR3: CASTNNYGYTF; DNA: TGTGCCAGCACCAATAACTATGGCTACACCTTC; D: NA; size: once; J: TRBJ1-2; V: TRBV5-5
CDR3: CASSFGDLWDRERRGEQFF; DNA: TGTGCCAGCAGTTTCGGGGACCTATGGGACAGGGAGAGGCGGGGTGAGCAGTTCTTC; D: TRBD1; size: NA; J: TRBJ2-1; V: TRBV28
CDR3: CASSPELSSYNEQFF; DNA: TGTGCCAGCTCACCAGAATTGAGCTCCTACAATGAGCAGTTCTTC; D: NA; size: NA; J: TRBJ2-1; V: TRBV18
CDR3: CAATEDRANYGYTF; DNA: TGTGCCGCTACGGAGGACCGGGCTAACTATGGCTACACCTTC; D: NA; size: NA; J: TRBJ1-2; V: TRBV7-2
CDR3: CASSLEGQGAWSGANVLTF; DNA: TGTGCCAGCAGCTTGGAGGGACAGGGGGCCTGGTCTGGGGCCAACGTCCTGACTTTC; D: TRBD1; size: NA; J: TRBJ2-6; V: TRBV5-8
CDR3: CASSMDRGRVGTQYF; DNA: TGTGCCAGCAGCATGGACAGGGGCCGGGTAGGGACCCAGTACTTC; D: TRBD1; size: NA; J: TRBJ2-5; V: TRBV7-2
CDR3: CASSPGTSGMAGELFF; DNA: TGCGCCAGCAGCCCCGGGACTAGCGGGATGGCCGGGGAGCTGTTTTTT; D: TRBD2; size: NA; J: TRBJ2-2; V: TRBV5-1
CDR3: CASSVGQADYGYTF; DNA: TGTGCCAGCAGCGTAGGACAGGCTGACTATGGCTACACCTTC; D: NA; size: NA; J: TRBJ1-2; V: TRBV9
CDR3: CASSISRTGREQYF; DNA: TGTGCCAGTAGTATTTCTCGTACAGGGCGCGAGCAGTACTTC; D: NA; size: NA; J: TRBJ2-7; V: TRBV19
CDR3: CASSSYGGLGDTQYF; DNA: TGTGCCAGCAGCTCCTATGGGGGCTTGGGAGATACGCAGTATTTT; D: NA; size: NA; J: TRBJ2-3; V: TRBV5-8
CDR3: CASSTGVNTEAFF; DNA: TGTGCCAGCAGTACGGGGGTGAACACTGAAGCTTTCTTT; D: NA; size: NA; J: TRBJ1-1; V: TRBV12-3/TRBV12-4
CDR3: CASSQGTSNTGELFF; DNA: TGTGCCAGCAGCCAAGGGACTAGTAACACCGGGGAGCTGTTTTTT; D: TRBD2; size: NA; J: TRBJ2-2; V: TRBV4-2
CDR3: CASSSAGGDYEQYF; DNA: TGTGCCAGTAGTAGCGCGGGGGGGGACTACGAGCAGTACTTC; D: TRBD2; size: NA; J: TRBJ2-7; V: TRBV19
CDR3: CASSRYSGINNEQFF; DNA: TGTGCCAGCAGCCGATATAGCGGGATCAACAATGAGCAGTTCTTC; D: TRBD2; size: NA; J: TRBJ2-1; V: TRBV3-1/TRBV3-2
CDR3: CASSWSPGLADNEQFF; DNA: TGTGCCAGCAGTTGGTCGCCGGGACTAGCTGACAATGAGCAGTTCTTC; D: TRBD2; size: NA; J: TRBJ2-1; V: TRBV27
CDR3: CAWSVHGTDTQYF; DNA: TGTGCCTGGAGTGTTCACGGCACAGATACGCAGTATTTT; D: NA; size: NA; J: TRBJ2-3; V: TRBV30
CDR3: CASSADRAKDTQYF; DNA: TGCGCCAGCAGCGCGGACAGGGCTAAAGATACGCAGTATTTT; D: TRBD1; size: NA; J: TRBJ2-3; V: TRBV5-1
CDR3: CASGLLVSTGELFF; DNA: TGTGCCAGCGGGCTATTGGTTTCCACCGGGGAGCTGTTTTTT; D: NA; size: NA; J: TRBJ2-2; V: TRBV2
CDR3: CSASPGGVNQPQHF; DNA: TGCAGTGCTAGTCCCGGGGGGGTCAATCAGCCCCAGCATTTT; D: NA; size: NA; J: TRBJ1-5; V: TRBV20-1
CDR3: CASSVAEGHPGTGELFF; DNA: TGTGCCAGCAGCGTAGCGGAGGGACACCCGGGCACCGGGGAGCTGTTTTTT; D: NA; size: medium-sized; J: TRBJ2-2; V: TRBV7-9